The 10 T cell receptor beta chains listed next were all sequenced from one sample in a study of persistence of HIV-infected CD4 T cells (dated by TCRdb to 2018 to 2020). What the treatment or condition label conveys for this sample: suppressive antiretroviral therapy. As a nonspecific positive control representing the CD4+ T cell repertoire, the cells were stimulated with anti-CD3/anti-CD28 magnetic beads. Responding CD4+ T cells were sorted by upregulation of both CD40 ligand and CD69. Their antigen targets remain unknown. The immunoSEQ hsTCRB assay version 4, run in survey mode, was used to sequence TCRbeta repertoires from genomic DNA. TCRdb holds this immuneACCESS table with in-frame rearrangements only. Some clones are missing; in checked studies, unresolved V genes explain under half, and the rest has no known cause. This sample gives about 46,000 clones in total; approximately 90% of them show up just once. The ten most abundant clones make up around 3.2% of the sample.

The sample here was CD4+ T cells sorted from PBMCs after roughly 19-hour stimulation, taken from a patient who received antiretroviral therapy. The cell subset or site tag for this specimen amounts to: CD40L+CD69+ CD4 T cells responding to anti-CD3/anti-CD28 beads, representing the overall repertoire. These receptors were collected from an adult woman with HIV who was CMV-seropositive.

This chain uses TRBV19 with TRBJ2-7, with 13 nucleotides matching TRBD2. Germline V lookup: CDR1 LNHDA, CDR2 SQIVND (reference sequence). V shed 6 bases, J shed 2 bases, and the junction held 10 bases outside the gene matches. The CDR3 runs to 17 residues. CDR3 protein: CASRPGTGTSGTYEQYF. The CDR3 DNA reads TGTGCCAGTAGACCAGGAACGGGGACTAGCGGGACCTACGAGCAGTACTTC.

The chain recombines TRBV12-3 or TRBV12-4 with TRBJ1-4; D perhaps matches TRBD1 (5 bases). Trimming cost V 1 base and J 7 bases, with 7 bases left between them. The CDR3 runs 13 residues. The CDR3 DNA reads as TGTGCCAGCAGTTTAGGGGGGTTTGAAAAACTGTTTTTT. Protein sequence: CASSLGGFEKLFF.

The CDR3 region has the DNA TGTGCCAGCAGTGAACAGGGCGGAGGAAACTACGAGCAGTACTTC. Its protein product is CASSEQGGGNYEQYF. The chain uses TRBV2 and TRBJ2-7; D tentatively reads TRBD1 or TRBD2 (5 bases each). Deletions cut 2 bases from V and 3 bases from J, with 14 bases between. Germline CDR1 reads SNHLY; CDR2 reads FYNNEI. The CDR3 has 15 residues.

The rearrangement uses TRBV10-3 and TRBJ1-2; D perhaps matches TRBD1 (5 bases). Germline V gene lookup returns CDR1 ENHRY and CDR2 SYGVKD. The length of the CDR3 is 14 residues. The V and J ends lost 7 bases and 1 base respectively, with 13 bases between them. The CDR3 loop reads CAINGAGDNYGYTF. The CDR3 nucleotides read TGTGCCATCAATGGGGCAGGAGATAACTATGGCTACACCTTC.

As DNA, the CDR3 is TGTGCCAGCAGCGCGAGGGGTCGGGGCACAGATACGCAGTATTTT. Protein sequence: CASSARGRGTDTQYF. The V and J genes are TRBV2 and TRBJ2-3, with D perhaps being TRBD1 or TRBD2 (5 bases each). Trimming stripped 6 bases from V and 1 base from J, with 14 bases between. CDR3 length: 15 amino acids. Germline lookup yields CDR1 SNHLY and CDR2 FYNNEI.

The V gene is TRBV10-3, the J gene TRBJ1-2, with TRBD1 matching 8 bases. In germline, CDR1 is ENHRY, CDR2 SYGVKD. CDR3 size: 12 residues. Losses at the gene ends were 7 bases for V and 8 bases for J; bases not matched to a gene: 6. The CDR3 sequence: CAINGQGGGYTF. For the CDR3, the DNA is TGTGCCATCAATGGACAGGGCGGCGGCTACACCTTC.

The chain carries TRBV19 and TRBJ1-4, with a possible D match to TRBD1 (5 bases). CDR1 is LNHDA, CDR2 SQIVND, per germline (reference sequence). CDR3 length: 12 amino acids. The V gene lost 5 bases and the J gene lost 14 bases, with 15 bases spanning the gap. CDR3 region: CASSQGPNSLFF. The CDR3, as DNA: TGTGCCAGTAGTCAGGGCCCCAATTCGCTGTTTTTT.

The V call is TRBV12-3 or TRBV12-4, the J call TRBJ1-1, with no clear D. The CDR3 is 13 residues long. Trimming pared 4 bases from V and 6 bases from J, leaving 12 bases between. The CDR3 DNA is TGTGCCAGCAGTTCGATCGCGAGGGCTGAAGCTTTCTTT. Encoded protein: CASSSIARAEAFF.

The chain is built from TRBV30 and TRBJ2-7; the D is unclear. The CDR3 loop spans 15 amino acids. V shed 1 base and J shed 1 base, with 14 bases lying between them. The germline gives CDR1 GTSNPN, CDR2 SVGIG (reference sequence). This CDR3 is CAWSGLLLPSYEQYF. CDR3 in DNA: TGTGCCTGGAGTGGCTTGTTGTTACCGTCCTACGAGCAGTACTTC.

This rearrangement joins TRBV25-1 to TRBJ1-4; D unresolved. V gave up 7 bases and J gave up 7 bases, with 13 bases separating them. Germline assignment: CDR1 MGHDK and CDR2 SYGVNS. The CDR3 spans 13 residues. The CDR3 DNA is TGTGCCAGCACGGGTTACAAAGGTGAAAAACTGTTTTTT. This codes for CASTGYKGEKLFF.